These 30 T cell receptor beta chains originate from one sample sequenced in a study of cytomegalovirus exposure and HLA in healthy donors (dated by TCRdb to about 2017). The method was the immunoSEQ multiplex PCR assay. For the multiplex PCR, a mixture combining 60 forward primers for TCR Vbeta segments and 13 reverse primers for TCR Jbeta segments was used. TCRdb stores this immuneACCESS table with in-frame sequences only. Part of the clones is absent; in the studies checked, under half of the shortfall reflects unresolved V genes, and no reason is known for the rest. For this sample there are 150,000 to 200,000 clones; 82% appear just once. Of the sample, around 0.97% falls within the top ten clones. Input material: PBMCs. The receptors were sampled from a girl aged 2 to 9 in good health and CMV-seropositive.

DNA of the CDR3: TGTGCCAGCGGAGCGGGAGGGAGCTCCTACGAGCAGTACTTC. It encodes CASGAGGSSYEQYF. The V call is TRBV13, the J call TRBJ2-7; 10 bases match TRBD2. Germline CDR1 is PRHDT and CDR2 is FYEKMQ (reference sequence). This CDR3 is built from 14 residues. V was clipped by 8 bases and J by 0 bases; unmatched bases: 4. The whole variable domain, filled in from reference TRBV13 and TRBJ2-7, reads AAGVIQSPRHLIKEKRETATLKCYPIPRHDTVYWYQQGPGQDPQFLISFYEKMQSDKGSIPDRFSAQQFSDYHSELNMSSLELGDSALYFCASGAGGSSYEQYFGPGTRLTVT.

The V gene is TRBV28, the J gene TRBJ2-5, with a possible D match to TRBD2 (7 bases). V dropped 2 bases and J dropped 8 bases, with 15 bases sitting between them. The CDR3 length is 14 residues. Germline V gives CDR1 MDHEN, CDR2 SYDVKM. The CDR3 is CASSLSRGGLTQYF. CDR3 coding DNA: TGTGCCAGCAGTTTAAGCAGGGGAGGGCTCACCCAGTACTTC. The full variable domain, its missing parts supplied by reference TRBV28 and TRBJ2-5, is DVKVTQSSRYLVKRTGEKVFLECVQDMDHENMFWYRQDPGLGLRLIYFSYDVKMKEKGDIPEGYSVSREKKERFSLILESASTNQTSMYLCASSLSRGGLTQYFGPGTRLLVL.

The J gene is TRBJ2-5, the V gene TRBV18, with 11 bases lining up with TRBD1. CDR1 and CDR2 from the germline V gene are KGHSH and LQKENI. Trimming removed 6 bases from V and 9 bases from J; junction bases left unmatched: 15. The CDR3 is 16 amino acids. The chain's CDR3 is CASSPNGQGARSAQYF. The CDR3 nucleotides read TGTGCCAGCTCGCCCAATGGACAGGGGGCAAGGTCGGCCCAGTACTTC.

This clone was seen a few times. A junction end diverges from the germline sequence, so it may reflect a read error. The rearrangement uses TRBV7-7 and TRBJ2-6; TRBD1 aligns across 7 bases. CDR3 length equals 15 residues. Per the germline V gene, CDR1 is SSHAT and CDR2 is FNYEAQ (reference sequence). The CDR3 DNA follows: TGTGCTAGCAGCCCGACAGGGTCTGGGGCCAACGTCCTGACTTTC. Translation gives CASSPTGSGANVLTF.

V gene TRBV7-9 combines with J gene TRBJ1-3, with 7 bases aligning to TRBD1. Germline V CDR1 and CDR2: SEHNR, FQNEAQ (reference sequence). V shed 6 bases, J shed 1 base, and the junction held 18 bases outside the gene matches. This CDR3 region has 19 residues. CDR3 amino acids: CASRLTGPLSHGSGNTIYF. Written as DNA, the CDR3 is TGTGCCAGCAGGCTGACAGGGCCATTATCCCACGGTTCTGGAAACACCATATATTTT.

This clone showed up just a few times. The rearrangement links TRBV28 to TRBJ1-2; 8 nucleotides match TRBD1. This CDR3 is built from 16 residues. CDR1 is MDHEN, CDR2 SYDVKM, per germline. The ends lost 3 bases at V and 0 bases at J; junction bases unmatched: 6. The CDR3 nucleotides read TGTGCCAGCAGTTTCTCATGGGACAGGACTAACTATGGCTACACCTTC. Residues: CASSFSWDRTNYGYTF.

The chain recombines TRBV30 with TRBJ2-7, with D perhaps TRBD2 (5 bases). The CDR3 length is 19 residues. Trimming shortened V by 0 bases and J by 3 bases, and 27 bases separated the two germline ends. Germline V CDR1 and CDR2: GTSNPN, SVGIG (reference sequence). Here the CDR3 reads CAWSVLSGRVRGSGYEQYF. In DNA, the CDR3 is TGTGCCTGGAGTGTACTCAGCGGTAGGGTACGGGGAAGTGGCTACGAGCAGTACTTC.

A few counts support this clone. This sequence joins TRBV28 and TRBJ2-6; 8 bases are shared with TRBD1. This CDR3 is 15 amino acids long. Germline trimming cut 6 bases from V and 6 bases from J; bases unmatched to any gene: 7. The germline V gene has CDR1 MDHEN and CDR2 SYDVKM. CDR3 DNA sequence: TGTGCCAGCAGCCAGGGACAGGCGGTGGCCAACGTCCTGACTTTC. Protein product: CASSQGQAVANVLTF.

The rearrangement uses TRBV27 and TRBJ1-2; possible D gene TRBD1, 5 bases. V dropped 3 bases and J dropped 8 bases, with 16 bases sitting between them. The CDR3 has 14 amino acids. Germline V gene sequence: CDR1 MNHEY, CDR2 SMNVEV (reference sequence). The CDR3 loop reads CASSLGSGAGGYTF. CDR3 sequence (DNA): TGTGCCAGCAGTTTGGGGTCCGGGGCGGGGGGCTACACCTTC.

The genes are TRBV5-1 and TRBJ2-1; the match to TRBD2 covers 8 bases. The CDR3 sequence is 15 residues long. V lost 0 bases to trimming and J lost 3 bases; unmatched junction nucleotides: 2. Germline V lookup: CDR1 SGHRS, CDR2 YFSETQ. The CDR3 bases are TGCGCCAGCAGCTTGGACCTAGCGGGCTACAATGAGCAGTTCTTC. Translating gives CASSLDLAGYNEQFF.

This clone was recorded a few times. The gene calls are TRBV6-4 and TRBJ2-3; D is perhaps TRBD2 (5 bases). The V gene lost 1 base and the J gene lost 2 bases, with 10 bases spanning the gap. Germline V gene sequence: CDR1 MRHNA, CDR2 SNTAGT. This CDR3 has 15 amino acids. The CDR3 region is CASSDFKRITDTQYF. CDR3 nucleotide sequence: TGTGCCAGCAGTGACTTCAAGCGGATCACAGATACGCAGTATTTT.

The chain uses TRBV30 and TRBJ1-1; weak D call: TRBD1 (5 bases). The germline V gene has CDR1 GTSNPN and CDR2 SVGIG (reference sequence). This CDR3 has 13 residues. The germline V and J ends were trimmed by 3 bases and 2 bases, with 10 bases remaining between them. CDR3 DNA: TGTGCCTGGAGCATACAGGTAAACACTGAAGCTTTCTTT. This gives the protein CAWSIQVNTEAFF.

V and J are TRBV6-5 and TRBJ2-1, with D perhaps TRBD2 (6 bases). The CDR3 totals 15 residues. V lost 4 bases, J lost 3 bases, and 13 bases lay in between. Germline V gene lookup returns CDR1 MNHEY and CDR2 SVGAGI. The CDR3, as DNA: TGTGCCAGCAGTTCCGTTAGCGGATACTACAATGAGCAGTTCTTC. Translated, it gives CASSSVSGYYNEQFF.

V and J are TRBV18 and TRBJ1-2; no reliable D call. Trimming took off 2 bases at V and 4 bases at J, with 8 bases between the two ends. CDR1 and CDR2 (germline): KGHSH, LQKENI. The CDR3 contains 13 residues. The CDR3 bases are TGTGCCAGCTCACCAAACTCTCCCTATGGCTACACCTTC. Protein product: CASSPNSPYGYTF.

The rearrangement uses TRBV13 and TRBJ2-7, with a tentative D call TRBD1 (5 bases). The CDR3 covers 15 residues. The V gene's germline CDR1 is PRHDT and CDR2 FYEKMQ (reference sequence). Trimming cost V 5 bases and J 6 bases, with 20 bases left between them. CDR3 protein: CASSKPIGAASEQYF. The CDR3 DNA reads as TGTGCCAGCAGCAAGCCGATAGGGGCGGCTTCCGAGCAGTACTTC.

V is TRBV18 and J is TRBJ2-7; TRBD2 agrees at 13 bases. The V and J ends lost 4 bases and 4 bases, in that order; junction bases with no gene match: 1. From germline, CDR1 is KGHSH and CDR2 LQKENI. CDR3 length: 14 residues. The CDR3, as DNA: TGTGCCAGCTCACGGACTAGCGGGAGTTACGAGCAGTACTTC. Protein product: CASSRTSGSYEQYF.

CDR3 protein: CASSALAGGPYEQYF. DNA for the CDR3: TGCGCCAGCAGCGCTCTAGCGGGAGGGCCCTACGAGCAGTACTTC. This chain connects TRBV5-1 to TRBJ2-7, with TRBD2 identical over 12 bases. After removal of 4 bases from V and 2 bases from J, the junction contained 4 bases not matched to a gene. Per germline, CDR1 SGHRS and CDR2 YFSETQ. The CDR3 loop spans 15 amino acids.

The CDR3 DNA follows: TGCGCCAGCAGCCAAGTCGGGCGGGAGGGGAACACCGGGGAGCTGTTTTTT. This translates into CASSQVGREGNTGELFF. The V and J genes are TRBV4-1 and TRBJ2-2; TRBD2 matches 9 bases. Unmatched junction bases numbered 4, after V lost 1 base and J lost 1 base. CDR1 is MGHRA, CDR2 YSYEKL, per germline. The CDR3 has 17 residues.

The chain carries TRBV30 and TRBJ1-3; D is possibly TRBD1 (5 bases). With 1 base removed from V and 1 base from J, the gap between germline ends came to 14 bases. Germline CDR1 and CDR2: GTSNPN and SVGIG (reference sequence). The CDR3 loop spans 16 amino acids. Written as DNA, the CDR3 is TGTGCCTGGAGTGAGCTTCAGGGAGGGTCTGGAAACACCATATATTTT. Amino acids: CAWSELQGGSGNTIYF.

The chain combines TRBV18 with TRBJ2-7, with 7 bases aligning to TRBD2. Germline CDR1 is KGHSH and CDR2 is LQKENI. V was pared by 3 bases and J by 1 base, with 9 bases of the junction left unmatched. The CDR3 is 16 residues long. The CDR3 reads CASSPPGAGVSYEQYF. As DNA, the CDR3 is TGTGCCAGCTCACCTCCCGGGGCGGGAGTGTCCTACGAGCAGTACTTC. Together with reference TRBV18 and TRBJ2-7, the CDR3 gives the full variable domain: NAGVMQNPRHLVRRRGQEARLRCSPMKGHSHVYWYRQLPEEGLKFMVYLQKENIIDESGMPKERFSAEFPKEGPSILRIQQVVRGDSAAYFCASSPPGAGVSYEQYFGPGTRLTVT.

CDR3 loop: CAWGRGGGYEQYF. DNA for the CDR3: TGTGCCTGGGGGAGGGGCGGGGGTTACGAGCAGTACTTC. The chain employs TRBV30 and TRBJ2-7; 7 positions match TRBD2. V lost 5 bases, J lost 4 bases, and 8 bases stayed unmatched. CDR3 size: 13 residues. Germline CDR1 GTSNPN, CDR2 SVGIG (reference sequence).

This clone was counted only a few times. No DNA is shown, since the ends of the CDR3 on it are uncertain; the CDR3 is the one TCRdb lists. The rearrangement uses TRBV5-1 and TRBJ1-3; whether TRBD1, the table's D call, matches the DNA was not checked. The CDR3 is 13 residues long, ends included. Germline values: CDR1 SGHRS, CDR2 YFSETQ. The CDR3 is CASSFGQGNTIYF.

The V call is TRBV5-4, the J call TRBJ2-2; weak D call: TRBD2 (6 bases). Trimming shortened V by 3 bases and J by 2 bases, and 14 bases separated the two germline ends. This CDR3 has 16 amino acids. Germline V lookup: CDR1 SGHNT, CDR2 YYREEE (reference sequence). CDR3 residues: CASSWDLSGNTGELFF. DNA of the CDR3: TGTGCCAGCAGCTGGGACCTTAGCGGAAACACCGGGGAGCTGTTTTTT.

This clone was picked up a small number of times. V is TRBV7-9 and J is TRBJ2-3; D is possibly TRBD2 (5 bases). This CDR3 region has 12 residues. Germline V gene data show CDR1 as SEHNR and CDR2 as FQNEAQ (reference sequence). V was shortened by 6 bases and J by 2 bases, with 6 bases between the two germline ends. The CDR3 nucleotides read TGTGCCAGCAGGGACTTCACAGATACGCAGTATTTT. Its protein product is CASRDFTDTQYF.

The chain is built from TRBV29-1 and TRBJ1-5; D might be TRBD1 (6 bases). Trimming removed 6 bases from V and 5 bases from J, with 14 bases in between. The CDR3 extends over 13 amino acids. Germline V CDR1 and CDR2: SQVTM, ANQGSEA. The CDR3 spells CSVATGWYQPQHF. CDR3 nucleotides: TGCAGCGTCGCGACAGGTTGGTATCAGCCCCAGCATTTT.

The chain uses TRBV30 and TRBJ2-3; D perhaps matches TRBD2 (5 bases). Trimming removed 0 bases from V and 0 bases from J, with 16 bases in between. Germline V gene data show CDR1 as GTSNPN and CDR2 as SVGIG (reference sequence). This CDR3 has 17 residues. The CDR3 nucleotides read TGTGCCTGGAGTGTTTGGTCGCGCGGGTCCAGCACAGATACGCAGTATTTT. This translates into CAWSVWSRGSSTDTQYF.

The chain is built from TRBV12-5 and TRBJ1-2, with D possibly being TRBD1 (5 bases). The CDR3 length is 13 residues. Germline lookup yields CDR1 LGHNT and CDR2 FRNRAP. The ends were cut back, 5 bases at V and 3 bases at J, with 10 bases in the middle. CDR3 residues: CASGTDTYYGYTF. The CDR3 DNA sequence: TGTGCTAGTGGTACGGACACCTACTATGGCTACACCTTC. Filled out from reference TRBV12-5 and TRBJ1-2, the complete variable domain reads DARVTQTPRHKVTEMGQEVTMRCQPILGHNTVFWYRQTMMQGLELLAYFRNRAPLDDSGMPKDRFSAEMPDATLATLKIQPSEPRDSAVYFCASGTDTYYGYTFGSGTRLTVV.

This sequence joins TRBV5-1 and TRBJ2-1; 10 nucleotides line up with TRBD2. CDR1 and CDR2 (germline): SGHRS, YFSETQ. The CDR3 runs to 15 residues. V lost 4 bases, J lost 2 bases, and 3 bases stayed unmatched. CDR3 protein: CASSPGTSAYNEQFF. The CDR3 DNA reads as TGCGCCAGCAGCCCCGGGACTAGCGCCTACAATGAGCAGTTCTTC.

The chain couples TRBV4-1 to TRBJ2-3, with no clear D. Germline lookup yields CDR1 MGHRA and CDR2 YSYEKL. The CDR3 has 14 residues. V lost 0 bases and J 6 bases, leaving 10 bases between the germline ends. CDR3 region: CASSQERPGDTQYF. The CDR3 DNA sequence: TGCGCCAGCAGCCAAGAACGGCCCGGGGATACGCAGTATTTT.

The chain combines TRBV4-2 with TRBJ2-7; 8 bases fit TRBD2. The CDR3 spans 17 residues. J was trimmed by 1 base and V by 4 bases; bases with no gene match: 12. The germline CDR1 and CDR2 sequences are LGHNA and YNFKEQ. CDR3 region: CASSLNTGTRGSYEQYF. CDR3 in DNA: TGTGCCAGCAGCCTAAATACCGGGACTAGGGGGTCCTACGAGCAGTACTTC.